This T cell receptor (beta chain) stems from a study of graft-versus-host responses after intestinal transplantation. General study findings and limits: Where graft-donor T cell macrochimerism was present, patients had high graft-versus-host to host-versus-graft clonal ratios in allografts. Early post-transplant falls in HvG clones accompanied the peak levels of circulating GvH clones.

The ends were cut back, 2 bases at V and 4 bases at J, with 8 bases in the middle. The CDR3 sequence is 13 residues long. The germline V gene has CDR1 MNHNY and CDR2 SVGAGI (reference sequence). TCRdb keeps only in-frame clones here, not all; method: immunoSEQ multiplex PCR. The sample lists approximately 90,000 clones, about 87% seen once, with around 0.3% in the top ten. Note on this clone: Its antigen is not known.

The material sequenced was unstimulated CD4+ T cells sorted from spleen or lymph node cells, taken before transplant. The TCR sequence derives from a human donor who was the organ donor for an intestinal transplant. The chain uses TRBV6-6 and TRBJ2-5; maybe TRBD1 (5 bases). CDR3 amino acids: CASSYGGAETQYF. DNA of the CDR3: TGTGCCAGCAGTTACGGTGGGGCAGAGACCCAGTACTTC.